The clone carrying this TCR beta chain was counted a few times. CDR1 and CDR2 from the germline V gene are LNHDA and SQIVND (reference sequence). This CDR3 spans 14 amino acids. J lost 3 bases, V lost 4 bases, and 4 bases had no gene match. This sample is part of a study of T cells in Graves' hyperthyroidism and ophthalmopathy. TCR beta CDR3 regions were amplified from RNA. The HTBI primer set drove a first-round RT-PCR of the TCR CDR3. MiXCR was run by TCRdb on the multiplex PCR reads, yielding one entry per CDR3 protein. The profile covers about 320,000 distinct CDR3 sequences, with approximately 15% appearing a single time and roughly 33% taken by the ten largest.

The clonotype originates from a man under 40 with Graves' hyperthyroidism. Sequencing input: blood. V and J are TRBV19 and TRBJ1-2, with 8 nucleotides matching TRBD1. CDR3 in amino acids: CASSTWTGHYGYTF. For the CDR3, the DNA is TGTGCCAGTAGTACCTGGACAGGGCACTATGGCTACACCTTC.